The 14 T cell receptor beta chains given below trace back to one sample, sequenced in a study of blood T cell repertoires in COVID-19. The table came from immunoSEQ multiplex PCR; TCRdb's copy has only in-frame clones and leaves some out. The sample holds roughly 200,000 clones; approximately 90% are singletons and the top ten take approximately 10%. The sequencing sample was made of peripheral blood. The source of these receptors is a woman between 50 and 59 years old with COVID-19, enrolled during active disease.

The chain combines TRBV11-3 with TRBJ1-1; 8 nucleotides agree with TRBD1. Germline trimming cut 4 bases from V and 5 bases from J; bases unmatched to any gene: 6. Germline CDR1 reads SGHNT; CDR2 reads YENEEA. The CDR3 is made up of 14 amino acids. The CDR3 DNA follows: TGTGCCAGCAGCTCGACAGGGGAAGGAACTGAAGCTTTCTTT. It encodes CASSSTGEGTEAFF.

The sample holds one count of this clone. V and J are TRBV11-2 and TRBJ1-1; 7 bases are shared with TRBD1. This CDR3 contains 12 residues. After removal of 5 bases from V and 6 bases from J, the junction contained 3 bases not matched to a gene. Germline loops: CDR1 SGHAT, CDR2 FQNNGV. CDR3: CASSLGGPEAFF. CDR3 coding DNA: TGTGCCAGCAGCCTAGGGGGCCCTGAAGCTTTCTTT. The whole variable domain, remainder taken from reference TRBV11-2 and TRBJ1-1, is EAGVAQSPRYKIIEKRQSVAFWCNPISGHATLYWYQQILGQGPKLLIQFQNNGVVDDSQLPKDRFSAERLKGVDSTLKIQPAKLEDSAVYLCASSLGGPEAFFGQGTRLTVV.

The V gene is TRBV5-1, the J gene TRBJ2-1; TRBD1 might be the D (6 bases). With 6 bases removed from V and 3 bases from J, the gap between germline ends came to 10 bases. The germline gives CDR1 SGHRS, CDR2 YFSETQ. This CDR3 has 13 residues. The CDR3 sequence is CASTLQGYNEQFF. Here the CDR3 DNA reads TGCGCCAGCACCCTACAGGGCTACAATGAGCAGTTCTTC.

The rearrangement links TRBV6-2 or TRBV6-3 to TRBJ1-5; TRBD1 agrees at 7 bases. The CDR3 extends over 15 amino acids. The germline V gene has CDR1 MNHEY and CDR2 SVGEGT. V was clipped by 4 bases and J by 6 bases; unmatched bases: 9. The CDR3 nucleotides are TGTGCCAGCAGTTTCTTCGACAGGGTCAGTCAGCCCCAGCATTTT. Its translation is CASSFFDRVSQPQHF.

Only a few counts were recorded for this clone. This chain uses TRBV11-3 with TRBJ2-2; the D gene is possibly TRBD2 (5 bases). V gave up 5 bases and J gave up 0 bases, with 10 bases separating them. The CDR3 sequence is 15 residues long. Germline CDR1 SGHNT, CDR2 YENEEA. The CDR3 is CASSPPGANTGELFF. Written as DNA, the CDR3 is TGTGCCAGCAGCCCCCCCGGGGCGAACACCGGGGAGCTGTTTTTT.

The chain joins TRBV2 to TRBJ2-3, with 12 bases fitting TRBD2. The trim removed 7 bases at V and 4 bases at J, leaving 18 bases unmatched. CDR1 is SNHLY, CDR2 FYNNEI, per germline. The length of the CDR3 is 19 residues. CDR3 DNA: TGTGCCAGCAAGACCCTCTCTAGCGGGGGGGTTCAGACGGCAGATACGCAGTATTTT. Its translation: CASKTLSSGGVQTADTQYF.

The chain links TRBV9 to TRBJ2-2, with a tentative D call TRBD2 (6 bases). The CDR3 is 14 amino acids. V was trimmed by 3 bases and J by 4 bases, leaving 10 bases between them. Germline V lookup: CDR1 SGDLS, CDR2 YYNGEE. CDR3 amino acids: CASSDGSSTGELFF. The CDR3 coding sequence is TGTGCCAGCAGCGACGGGAGTAGCACCGGGGAGCTGTTTTTT.

This clone appeared a single time. This sequence joins TRBV5-6 and TRBJ1-1; 8 bases are a match to TRBD1. There are 13 residues in the CDR3. The germline gives CDR1 SGHDT, CDR2 YYEEEE. The V gene end was trimmed by 7 bases and the J gene end by 1 base; junction bases not matched to a gene: 3. This CDR3 is CASLDRGNTEAFF. In nucleotides, the CDR3 is TGTGCCAGCCTTGACAGGGGGAACACTGAAGCTTTCTTT.

This clone appeared a few times. The identical CDR3 is also encoded by other nucleotide sequences in the sample. The chain carries TRBV9 and TRBJ1-3, with D possibly being TRBD1 (5 bases). Germline CDR1 is SGDLS and CDR2 is YYNGEE. V was trimmed by 0 bases and J by 4 bases, leaving 8 bases between them. The CDR3 spans 14 residues. The CDR3 DNA sequence: TGTGCCAGCAGCGTAGCAGGGTCCGGAAACACCATATATTTT. The encoded protein is CASSVAGSGNTIYF.

This chain connects TRBV24-1 to TRBJ2-5, with a tentative D call TRBD2 (7 bases). Germline V CDR1 and CDR2: KGHDR, SFDVKD. The CDR3 has 14 residues. With 4 bases removed from V and 4 bases from J, the gap between germline ends came to 12 bases. DNA for the CDR3: TGTGCCACCAGTGACGTGGGGGGGCGAGAGACCCAGTACTTC. Translated, it gives CATSDVGGRETQYF.

The V and J genes are TRBV10-2 and TRBJ2-7; the D gene is possibly TRBD1 (6 bases). V gave up 6 bases and J gave up 0 bases, with 15 bases separating them. The CDR3 contains 15 residues. Looked up from germline, CDR1 is WSHSY and CDR2 is SAAADI. The DNA for the CDR3 is TGCGCCAGCAGGGCGACCCGGGACATCTCCTACGAGCAGTACTTC. It yields the protein CASRATRDISYEQYF.

This chain uses TRBV6-2 or TRBV6-3 with TRBJ2-3; TRBD2 matches 7 bases. CDR3 size: 14 residues. The germline CDR1 and CDR2 sequences are MNHEY and SVGEGT. Trimming cost V 6 bases and J 8 bases; bases outside gene matches: 11. The chain's CDR3 is CASSPGLGGGTQYF. Here the CDR3 DNA reads TGTGCCAGCAGCCCCGGACTAGGAGGAGGTACGCAGTATTTT.

The V gene is TRBV6-1, the J gene TRBJ2-7; D is possibly TRBD1 (6 bases). CDR1 is MNHNS, CDR2 SASEGT, per germline. The germline V and J ends were trimmed by 3 bases and 3 bases, with 12 bases remaining between them. The CDR3 has 14 residues. The CDR3 DNA follows: TGTGCCAGCAGTGACAGGGGATCCGTCTACGAGCAGTACGTC. Its translation is CASSDRGSVYEQYV.

The chain carries TRBV6-2 or TRBV6-3 and TRBJ2-1; 8 bases match TRBD2. The ends lost 6 bases at V and 5 bases at J; junction bases unmatched: 12. The germline V gene encodes CDR1 MNHEY and CDR2 SVGEGT. This CDR3 spans 16 amino acids. In DNA form, the CDR3 reads TGTGCCAGCAGCCGCATGGGACTAGAACAAAACAATGAGCAGTTCTTC. Translated: CASSRMGLEQNNEQFF.